The 27 T cell receptor beta chains below come from one sample, sequenced in a study of blood T cell repertoires in COVID-19 (dated by TCRdb to about 2020). Receptors were amplified or captured by the immunoSEQ multiplex PCR assay. The table comes from immuneACCESS by way of TCRdb, which keeps in-frame sequences with V and J called. Part of the clones is missing from these tables; in studies checked, under half for an unresolved V gene and the rest for unknown reasons. In all, the sample holds roughly 40,000 clones, and approximately 89% of those were seen once. The leading ten clones occupy approximately 8.1% of the sample. The sequenced material came from peripheral blood. These receptors came from a woman in her seventies with acute or convalescent COVID-19.

The V call is TRBV10-2, the J call TRBJ2-1; TRBD2 aligns across 10 bases. The V gene end was trimmed by 2 bases and the J gene end by 3 bases; junction bases not matched to a gene: 1. CDR1 is WSHSY and CDR2 is SAAADI in the germline V gene. The CDR3 totals 15 residues. The CDR3 coding sequence is TGCGCCAGCAGTGAGACTAGCGGGGTCTACAATGAGCAGTTCTTC. This gives the protein CASSETSGVYNEQFF.

This clone was detected a few times. The CDR3 loop is CASSPDRNSPLHF. DNA of the CDR3: TGTGCCAGCTCACCGGACAGGAATTCACCCCTCCACTTT. The chain is built from TRBV18 and TRBJ1-6; 7 bases fit TRBD1. V gave up 3 bases and J gave up 7 bases; unmatched junction bases: 0. Germline CDR1 and CDR2: KGHSH and LQKENI. The CDR3 is 13 amino acids. The full variable domain, rest sourced from reference TRBV18 and TRBJ1-6, is NAGVMQNPRHLVRRRGQEARLRCSPMKGHSHVYWYRQLPEEGLKFMVYLQKENIIDESGMPKERFSAEFPKEGPSILRIQQVVRGDSAAYFCASSPDRNSPLHFGNGTRLTVT.

This sequence joins TRBV24-1 and TRBJ1-1; 10 bases are shared with TRBD1. The CDR3 spans 16 residues. V lost 5 bases, J lost 7 bases, and 12 bases stayed unmatched. Germline CDR1 and CDR2: KGHDR and SFDVKD. CDR3 sequence reads: CATSAPPGQGVSEAFF. The CDR3 nucleotides are TGTGCCACCAGTGCGCCCCCCGGACAGGGGGTTAGTGAAGCTTTCTTT.

The chain links TRBV6-5 to TRBJ1-1; possibly TRBD1 for D (6 bases). The CDR3 has 13 amino acids. Trimming removed 7 bases from V and 0 bases from J, with 9 bases in between. In germline, CDR1 is MNHEY, CDR2 SVGAGI. The CDR3 reads CASTRQVNTEAFF. CDR3 bases: TGTGCCAGCACCCGACAGGTGAACACTGAAGCTTTCTTT.

The rearrangement uses TRBV15 and TRBJ2-5; perhaps TRBD2 as D (5 bases). The CDR3 spans 14 residues. V dropped 1 base and J dropped 4 bases, with 10 bases sitting between them. Germline lookup yields CDR1 LNHNV and CDR2 YYDKDF (reference sequence). This chain's CDR3 is CATSRGTLGETQYF. The CDR3 DNA follows: TGTGCCACCAGCAGAGGGACTCTCGGAGAGACCCAGTACTTC.

The chain is built from TRBV5-1 and TRBJ2-2; D is possibly TRBD1 (5 bases). Germline V gene data show CDR1 as SGHRS and CDR2 as YFSETQ. This CDR3 has 15 amino acids. V shed 0 bases and J shed 2 bases, with 8 bases lying between them. The CDR3 spells CASSLGQINTGELFF. In DNA, the CDR3 is TGCGCCAGCAGCTTGGGACAGATCAACACCGGGGAGCTGTTTTTT.

The chain employs TRBV2 and TRBJ2-5, with TRBD1 matching over 7 bases. This CDR3 comprises 14 residues. V was pared by 8 bases and J by 2 bases, with 8 bases of the junction left unmatched. In germline, CDR1 is SNHLY, CDR2 FYNNEI. CDR3 protein: CASPAVQGQETQYF. CDR3 nucleotides: TGTGCCAGCCCCGCGGTACAGGGGCAAGAGACCCAGTACTTC.

The rearrangement uses TRBV18 and TRBJ2-2, with TRBD1 identical over 7 bases. The germline CDR1 and CDR2 sequences are KGHSH and LQKENI. The CDR3 is 16 residues long. Trimming took 2 bases from V and 1 from J; bases not matched to a gene: 4. For the CDR3, the DNA is TGTGCCAGCTCACCAGAGCGGACAGGGAACACCGGGGAGCTGTTTTTT. It yields the protein CASSPERTGNTGELFF.

The V gene is TRBV19, the J gene TRBJ2-2, with TRBD2 matching 10 bases. This CDR3 has 17 residues. The trim removed 3 bases at V and 5 bases at J, leaving 9 bases unmatched. Looked up from germline, CDR1 is LNHDA and CDR2 is SQIVND (reference sequence). In nucleotides, the CDR3 is TGTGCCAGTAGTATGGGTCTAGCGGGAGAATTAACCGGGGAGCTGTTTTTT. Translated: CASSMGLAGELTGELFF.

This clone was found once. V gene TRBV27 combines with J gene TRBJ2-1; 7 nucleotides agree with TRBD2. V lost 2 bases, J lost 6 bases, and 4 bases stayed unmatched. The CDR3 is made up of 14 amino acids. Germline CDR1 and CDR2: MNHEY and SMNVEV (reference sequence). CDR3 sequence (DNA): TGTGCCAGCAGTTTAGTGGGAGGGCCCAATGAGCAGTTCTTC. The encoded protein is CASSLVGGPNEQFF.

The chain uses TRBV9 and TRBJ2-3; D remains ambiguous. The CDR3 covers 12 residues. With 1 base removed from V and 3 bases from J, the gap between germline ends came to 3 bases. Germline V CDR1 and CDR2: SGDLS, YYNGEE. CDR3 in amino acids: CASSVLTDTQYF. CDR3 bases: TGTGCCAGCAGCGTACTGACAGATACGCAGTATTTT.

This chain uses TRBV6-5 with TRBJ1-5; D is unresolved. Germline V gene lookup returns CDR1 MNHEY and CDR2 SVGAGI. This CDR3 contains 14 residues. V was pared by 6 bases and J by 6 bases, with 15 bases between. The CDR3 bases are TGTGCCAGCAGATCTCGGAGTGGGTTTCAGCCCCAGCATTTT. Its translation is CASRSRSGFQPQHF.

The chain links TRBV27 to TRBJ2-5; 9 bases match TRBD2. V shed 5 bases, J shed 2 bases, and the junction held 6 bases outside the gene matches. Germline values: CDR1 MNHEY, CDR2 SMNVEV (reference sequence). CDR3 length: 15 amino acids. CDR3: CASSRSSGEQETQYF. The CDR3, as DNA: TGTGCCAGCAGTAGGTCTAGCGGGGAGCAAGAGACCCAGTACTTC.

V usage is TRBV7-9 and J usage is TRBJ2-1, with 13 bases that match TRBD2. The CDR3 runs to 16 residues. Germline trimming cut 3 bases from V and 8 bases from J; bases unmatched to any gene: 7. Germline V gene sequence: CDR1 SEHNR, CDR2 FQNEAQ (reference sequence). The CDR3: CASSFSGTSGTDEQFF. DNA of the CDR3: TGTGCCAGCAGCTTCTCCGGGACTAGCGGGACGGATGAGCAGTTCTTC.

The rearrangement uses TRBV9 and TRBJ2-2; the D gene is possibly TRBD1 (5 bases). The length of the CDR3 is 15 residues. Between the trimmed V and J ends, which lost 0 bases and 0 bases, there was a span of 6 bases. Germline assignment: CDR1 SGDLS and CDR2 YYNGEE. The CDR3 loop reads CASSVGGANTGELFF. The CDR3 coding sequence is TGTGCCAGCAGCGTAGGGGGCGCGAACACCGGGGAGCTGTTTTTT.

The chain couples TRBV19 to TRBJ1-1; 9 bases map to TRBD1. Germline V CDR1 and CDR2: LNHDA, SQIVND (reference sequence). The V and J ends lost 10 bases and 4 bases, in that order; junction bases with no gene match: 7. The CDR3 contains 13 residues. The CDR3 sequence: CATWDRETTEAFF. The CDR3 DNA is TGTGCCACCTGGGACAGGGAGACCACTGAAGCTTTCTTT.

DNA for the CDR3: TGTGCCAGCAGTGGTAGCGGGTATGGCTACACCTTC. Translated: CASSGSGYGYTF. The rearrangement links TRBV12-3 or TRBV12-4 to TRBJ1-2; D not resolved. The CDR3 covers 12 residues. The V end lost 5 bases, the J end lost 5 bases, and 9 bases lay between the germline ends.

The V call is TRBV28, the J call TRBJ1-5; D gene unclear. Trimming removed 2 bases from V and 7 bases from J, with 12 bases in between. This CDR3 has 14 amino acids. The germline V gene encodes CDR1 MDHEN and CDR2 SYDVKM. The CDR3 coding sequence is TGTGCCAGCAGTTTACCCGCAGGCTACCAGCCCCAGCATTTT. This sequence encodes CASSLPAGYQPQHF. Combining the CDR3 with reference TRBV28 and TRBJ1-5 gives the whole variable domain DVKVTQSSRYLVKRTGEKVFLECVQDMDHENMFWYRQDPGLGLRLIYFSYDVKMKEKGDIPEGYSVSREKKERFSLILESASTNQTSMYLCASSLPAGYQPQHFGDGTRLSIL.

The chain employs TRBV6-5 and TRBJ2-3, with 7 bases identical to TRBD2. Per germline, CDR1 MNHEY and CDR2 SVGAGI. The CDR3 consists of 16 residues. J lost 1 base, V lost 0 bases, and 4 bases had no gene match. CDR3 in amino acids: CASSYSSREGTDTQYF. The CDR3 DNA reads as TGTGCCAGCAGTTACTCGTCTCGGGAGGGCACAGATACGCAGTATTTT.

The chain couples TRBV12-3 or TRBV12-4 to TRBJ2-7; TRBD2 is a possible D gene (6 bases). V was clipped by 5 bases and J by 7 bases, with 12 bases between them. The CDR3 is 12 amino acids. CDR3 amino acids: CASSREFSEQYV. The CDR3 nucleotides read TGTGCCAGCAGTCGGGAGTTTTCGGAGCAGTACGTC.

This clone has a handful of counts. This chain links TRBV7-9 with TRBJ1-2; D might be TRBD1 (6 bases). CDR1 SEHNR and CDR2 FQNEAQ come from the germline V gene (reference sequence). The germline V and J ends were trimmed by 6 bases and 4 bases, with 12 bases remaining between them. The length of the CDR3 is 13 residues. CDR3 loop: CASRDRQVYGYTF. CDR3 nucleotide sequence: TGTGCCAGCAGGGACCGACAGGTCTATGGCTACACCTTC.

J is TRBJ1-1 and V is TRBV19; TRBD1 agrees at 11 bases. Germline CDR1 and CDR2: LNHDA and SQIVND (reference sequence). This CDR3 spans 14 amino acids. The trim removed 6 bases at V and 5 bases at J, leaving 5 bases unmatched. In nucleotides, the CDR3 is TGTGCCAGTAGGAAGGGACAGGGGGAAACTGAAGCTTTCTTT. This codes for CASRKGQGETEAFF.

The chain links TRBV4-1 to TRBJ2-3; D unclear. Germline lookup yields CDR1 MGHRA and CDR2 YSYEKL. The CDR3 has 14 residues. V lost 0 bases and J 8 bases, leaving 12 bases between the germline ends. CDR3 protein: CASSQESRASTQYF. Here the CDR3 DNA reads TGCGCCAGCAGCCAAGAAAGTCGTGCGAGTACGCAGTATTTT.

J is TRBJ2-1 and V is TRBV12-3 or TRBV12-4, with D perhaps TRBD2 (6 bases). V lost 6 bases and J 4 bases, leaving 10 bases between the germline ends. The CDR3 sequence is 13 residues long. The CDR3, as DNA: TGTGCCAGCAGGGCTAGCGTATACAATGAGCAGTTCTTC. Amino acid sequence: CASRASVYNEQFF.

V and J are TRBV4-2 and TRBJ1-4; no clear D. From germline, CDR1 is LGHNA and CDR2 YNFKEQ. This CDR3 has 13 amino acids. Trimming cost V 5 bases and J 2 bases, with 6 bases left between them. The CDR3 spells CASSEITNEKLFF. The CDR3 DNA is TGTGCCAGCAGCGAGATCACTAATGAAAAACTGTTTTTT.

The rearrangement joins TRBV6-5 to TRBJ1-1, with no clear D. V was shortened by 6 bases and J by 0 bases, with 8 bases between the two germline ends. The CDR3 totals 13 residues. CDR1 and CDR2 from the germline V gene are MNHEY and SVGAGI. The CDR3 is CASSLDMNTEAFF. CDR3 DNA: TGTGCCAGCAGCCTTGACATGAACACTGAAGCTTTCTTT.

The chain is built from TRBV5-1 and TRBJ2-3, with TRBD1 as a possible D gene (7 bases). V shed 5 bases and J shed 0 bases, with 13 bases lying between them. The CDR3 loop spans 15 amino acids. Germline values: CDR1 SGHRS, CDR2 YFSETQ. The CDR3 sequence: CASSQGGLSTDTQYF. CDR3 nucleotide sequence: TGCGCCAGCAGTCAGGGGGGCCTTAGCACAGATACGCAGTATTTT. Supplemented by reference TRBV5-1 and TRBJ2-3, the full variable domain reads KAGVTQTPRYLIKTRGQQVTLSCSPISGHRSVSWYQQTPGQGLQFLFEYFSETQRNKGNFPGRFSGRQFSNSRSEMNVSTLELGDSALYLCASSQGGLSTDTQYFGPGTRLTVL.